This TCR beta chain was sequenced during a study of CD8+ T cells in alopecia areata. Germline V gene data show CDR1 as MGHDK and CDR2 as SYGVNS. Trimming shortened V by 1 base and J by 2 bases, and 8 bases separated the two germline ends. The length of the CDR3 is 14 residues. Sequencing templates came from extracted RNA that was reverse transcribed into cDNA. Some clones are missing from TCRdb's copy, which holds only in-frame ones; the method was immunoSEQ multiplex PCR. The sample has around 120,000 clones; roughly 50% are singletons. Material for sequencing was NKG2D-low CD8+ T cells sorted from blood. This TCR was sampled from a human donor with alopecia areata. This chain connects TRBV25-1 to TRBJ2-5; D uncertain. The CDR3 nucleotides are TGTGCCAGCAGTGAATGGAGTCAGCAAGAGACCCAGTACTTC. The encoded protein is CASSEWSQQETQYF.